The present T cell receptor beta chain was sequenced within a study of T cell responses to AZD1222 COVID-19 vaccine. TCRdb's table, derived via immunoSEQ multiplex PCR, lists solely in-frame clones and lacks some. The sample lists 120,000 to 150,000 clones; over 80% were seen once. Germline values: CDR1 MNHNS, CDR2 SASEGT. Trimming removed 3 bases from V and 6 bases from J; junction bases left unmatched: 4. The CDR3 is made up of 14 amino acids. The receptor comes from an adult who received the AZD1222 COVID-19 vaccine. Material: peripheral blood, obtained 28 days after the second AZD1222 dose. This chain joins TRBV6-1 and TRBJ2-3; TRBD2 aligns across 9 bases. CDR3 DNA sequence: TGTGCCAGCAGTGAGACTAGCGGTAGGGATACGCAGTATTTT. Residues: CASSETSGRDTQYF.